The following is a T cell receptor beta chain sequence with its context. The data stem from a study of cytomegalovirus exposure and HLA in healthy donors. Both 60 Vbeta primers and 13 Jbeta primers went into the PCR. Clones were sequenced by immunoSEQ multiplex PCR, and TCRdb holds only the in-frame ones, with some missing. The sample lists more than 100,000 clones; 80% were seen once. The sequence was obtained from a man aged 40-49 years in good health and CMV-seronegative. Input material: PBMCs.

The DNA of the CDR3 is TGTGCCCATAAAAGACTAGCGGGGATCACGCCTCAAGGTTACGAGCAGTACTTC. Translated, it gives CAHKRLAGITPQGYEQYF. This chain joins TRBV30 and TRBJ2-7, with 11 bases identical to TRBD2. The germline V gene has CDR1 GTSNPN and CDR2 SVGIG (reference sequence). The trim removed 8 bases at V and 4 bases at J, leaving 22 bases unmatched. The CDR3 has 18 amino acids. The variable domain in full, with the rest retrieved from reference TRBV30 and TRBJ2-7, is SQTIHQWPATLVQPVGSPLSLECTVEGTSNPNLYWYRQAAGRGLQLLFYSVGIGQISSEVPQNLSASRPQDRQFILSSKKLLLSDSGFYLCAHKRLAGITPQGYEQYFGPGTRLTVT.